The clone carrying this T cell receptor beta chain has just a few counts. Antigen: not known. Trimming left V 7 bases short and J 9 bases short, with 18 bases between. CDR3 length: 13 amino acids. The V gene's germline CDR1 is MDHEN and CDR2 SYDVKM. Unique molecular identifiers were affixed to single, distinct cDNA molecules. One entry per CDR3 protein, called by TCRdb with MiXCR from the 5' RACE reads. The table includes tens of thousands of distinct CDR3 sequences, about 15% detected once. The record originates from a study of early T cells in non-severe SARS-CoV-2 infection. The study's findings and limits: The VDJdb matching leaned toward anti-spike CD8 responses and overlooked private and CD4 specificities.

The sequences come from whole blood, collected at baseline. The chain couples TRBV28 to TRBJ1-1; possible D gene TRBD1, 6 bases. This TCR came from an adult who was a healthcare worker with PCR-confirmed SARS-CoV-2 infection or an uninfected control (not recorded which). CDR3 nucleotides: TGTGCCAGCACCTTTGGGGGGGCGGGACAAGCTTTCTTT. This encodes CASTFGGAGQAFF.